This TCR beta chain is from a study of blood T cell repertoires in COVID-19 (dated by TCRdb to 2020 to 2022). About the investigation overall: Samples covering the acute and convalescent phases of COVID-19 were provided by collaborators in the United States, Italy and Spain. The dataset comprised deeply sampled blood TCRbeta repertoires from subjects exposed to, actively infected with, or recovered from COVID-19. The sample metadata nearly always contained a de-identified subject ID, COVID-19 status, age in years and sex. The samples were drawn from the first 160 participants of the ongoing ImmuneRACE study and from roughly 1,300 subjects provided by 6 global collaborators. Where available, HLA class I and class II types were obtained from metadata supplied by the sample provider rather than from assay-based typing. The prospective study material was composed of cDNA or gDNA derived from T cells, B-cell-depleted T cells, or PBMCs. The repertoires were made available in a free public database intended to serve as a resource for research on the immune response to SARS-CoV-2.

The immunoSEQ Assay, a bias-controlled multiplex PCR, was used to amplify TCRbeta CDR3 regions from genomic DNA. Per the original workflow: Nucleated cell counts per sample were estimated from amplification of reference gene primers within the assay. To quantify the absolute abundance of each unique TCRbeta CDR3 rearrangement, sequence reads were collapsed and filtered. For each sample, productive Simpson clonality was calculated as the square root of Simpson's diversity index over productive rearrangements. TCRdb took this table from immuneACCESS and kept in-frame rearrangements with V and J called. Such tables lack part of the clones; where checked against another copy, unresolved V genes explain under half of the gap, and the rest is unexplained. The V and J calls and the clone size are those of that table, but D and trimming were determined from the DNA. The sample table lists about 240,000 clones, more than 75% of them with a count of one. The leading ten clones occupy less than 8.5% of the sample.

This clone appeared a few times. It has no known antigen specificity. No base-level quality is on record; no much larger clone is a single base apart. The CDR3 goes from the cysteine to the phenylalanine over 12 residues. Here the CDR3 DNA is all that survives: 36 bases in frame from base 1. At the junction V is shortened by 5 bases and J by 6 bases; bases outside the gene matches: 2. Via the germline V gene (reference sequence), CDR1 is SEHNR and CDR2 FQNEAQ. The collaborating institutions used their own protocols to collect whole blood in K2EDTA tubes. Collaborator samples were shipped for TCRbeta analysis as frozen whole blood, isolated PBMCs, or DNA extracted from either sample type. The study at large found these results: The amount of clinical and demographic metadata varied by source and participant and was provided uncurated.

The sequencing sample was made of peripheral blood. The V gene is TRBV7-9 and the J gene is TRBJ2-7, with 9 middle bases fitting TRBD1. The sequence was collected from a woman in her 70s with active or convalescent COVID-19. CDR3 region: CASSRTGVEQYF. In nucleotide form, the sequence is TGTGCCAGCAGCAGGACAGGGGTCGAGCAGTACTTC.